The 29 T cell receptor beta chains below were found in one sample sequenced in a study of blood T cell repertoires in COVID-19. The table came from immunoSEQ multiplex PCR; TCRdb's copy has only in-frame clones and leaves some out. The profile covers about 260,000 clones, with over 70% appearing a single time and around 3.1% taken by the ten largest. The sample taken for sequencing was PBMCs or T cells enriched from blood (not recorded which). The receptors were gathered from a woman aged 40 to 49 who had been exposed to COVID-19.

This clone was found once. The chain links TRBV19 to TRBJ2-3; 10 nucleotides agree with TRBD2. J gave up 0 bases and V 3 bases, and 3 bases lay outside the gene matches. Germline V lookup: CDR1 LNHDA, CDR2 SQIVND (reference sequence). The CDR3 totals 16 residues. This chain's CDR3 is CASSILAGASTDTQYF. Here the CDR3 DNA reads TGTGCCAGTAGTATTCTAGCGGGGGCTAGCACAGATACGCAGTATTTT.

The gene calls are TRBV7-3 and TRBJ1-1; D call uncertain. Germline V gene data show CDR1 as SGHTA and CDR2 as FQGTGA. This CDR3 region has 14 residues. V lost 3 bases and J lost 1, with 9 bases in between. CDR3 loop: CASSLEGQNTEAFF. CDR3 coding DNA: TGTGCCAGCAGCTTGGAGGGTCAGAACACTGAAGCTTTCTTT.

The V and J genes are TRBV11-3 and TRBJ1-2; 7 bases match TRBD1. The CDR3 totals 17 residues. After removal of 5 bases from V and 7 bases from J, the junction contained 19 bases not matched to a gene. Germline V gene sequence: CDR1 SGHNT, CDR2 YENEEA. The CDR3 loop is CASSTDRESHYASGYTF. The CDR3 bases are TGTGCCAGCAGCACCGACAGGGAATCCCACTATGCCAGTGGCTACACCTTC.

The chain joins TRBV9 to TRBJ2-7; 11 bases match TRBD1. Germline CDR1 and CDR2: SGDLS and YYNGEE. The CDR3 has 14 amino acids. The V gene end was trimmed by 4 bases and the J gene end by 6 bases; junction bases not matched to a gene: 6. This CDR3 is CASSKSGTGGEQYV. The CDR3 DNA reads as TGTGCCAGCAGCAAATCCGGGACAGGGGGCGAGCAGTACGTC.

The chain carries TRBV29-1 and TRBJ2-5; perhaps TRBD1 as D (6 bases). The CDR3 has 13 amino acids. Germline-derived CDR1 and CDR2 are SQVTM and ANQGSEA. Trimming cost V 6 bases and J 5 bases, with 16 bases left between them. CDR3 sequence (DNA): TGCAGCGTACCTCAGGGGCCGCGGGAGACCCAGTACTTC. It specifies CSVPQGPRETQYF.

The chain uses TRBV4-2 and TRBJ2-1; D is perhaps TRBD1 (6 bases). The CDR3 extends over 15 amino acids. CDR1 and CDR2 (germline): LGHNA, YNFKEQ. Between the trimmed V and J ends, which lost 0 bases and 6 bases, there was a span of 12 bases. The CDR3 here is CASSQDPRTVNEQFF. The DNA for the CDR3 is TGTGCCAGCAGCCAAGATCCGAGGACAGTCAATGAGCAGTTCTTC.

CDR3 protein: CASSLEAATSGANVLTF. The CDR3 nucleotides read TGTGCCAGCAGCTTAGAAGCGGCGACCTCTGGGGCCAACGTCCTGACTTTC. The J gene is TRBJ2-6, the V gene TRBV7-6; D perhaps matches TRBD2 (5 bases). Germline V lookup: CDR1 SGHVS, CDR2 FNYEAQ. The CDR3 loop spans 17 amino acids. V was clipped by 1 base and J by 0 bases, with 10 bases between them.

The chain recombines TRBV29-1 with TRBJ2-7; 11 bases fit TRBD1. With 5 bases clipped from V and 5 bases from J, the junction kept 11 bases outside the gene matches. The CDR3 runs 15 residues. Per the germline V gene, CDR1 is SQVTM and CDR2 is ANQGSEA. CDR3 DNA sequence: TGCAGCGTTCAGGGTAGGACAGGGGGCTTCGACGAGCAGTACTTC. This encodes CSVQGRTGGFDEQYF.

V gene TRBV27 combines with J gene TRBJ1-6, with unresolved D. CDR3 length: 16 amino acids. Germline V CDR1 and CDR2: MNHEY, SMNVEV (reference sequence). Trimming shortened V by 7 bases and J by 6 bases, and 19 bases separated the two germline ends. In nucleotides, the CDR3 is TGTGCCAGCACCGCCGCCTCCGAGACAACTAATTCACCCCTCCACTTT. Encoded protein: CASTAASETTNSPLHF.

The gene calls are TRBV27 and TRBJ2-1; 8 nucleotides align to TRBD2. V dropped 3 bases and J dropped 7; count of bases not matched to a gene: 14. Germline V gene data show CDR1 as MNHEY and CDR2 as SMNVEV (reference sequence). This CDR3 spans 17 amino acids. CDR3 DNA: TGTGCCAGCAGTTTTTTTGGGTATAGCGGGACGGGGAATGAGCAGTTCTTC. It yields the protein CASSFFGYSGTGNEQFF.

The rearrangement links TRBV18 to TRBJ1-5; 8 positions match TRBD1. The trim removed 4 bases at V and 1 base at J, leaving 6 bases unmatched. The CDR3 spans 16 residues. Per the germline V gene, CDR1 is KGHSH and CDR2 is LQKENI. For the CDR3, the DNA is TGTGCCAGCTCACTGGGACAGGTGGGAAGCAATCAGCCCCAGCATTTT. Its translation is CASSLGQVGSNQPQHF.

The chain is built from TRBV24-1 and TRBJ2-3; no clear D. V was cut by 2 bases and J by 2 bases, with 10 bases left in between. Germline V gene data show CDR1 as KGHDR and CDR2 as SFDVKD. This CDR3 contains 15 residues. CDR3 residues: CATSDSGRATDTQYF. In DNA, the CDR3 is TGTGCCACCAGTGATTCCGGTAGAGCCACAGATACGCAGTATTTT.

This chain links TRBV28 with TRBJ1-5; possible D gene TRBD1, 5 bases. The germline V gene has CDR1 MDHEN and CDR2 SYDVKM. The CDR3 extends over 14 amino acids. V dropped 8 bases and J dropped 8 bases, with 19 bases sitting between them. The DNA of the CDR3 is TGTGCCAGCCTTCGAAATTCTGGGGCGGAGCCCCAGCATTTT. Translated, it gives CASLRNSGAEPQHF.

This sequence joins TRBV11-3 and TRBJ2-1; D may be TRBD2 (5 bases). V was shortened by 7 bases and J by 5 bases, with 15 bases between the two germline ends. The CDR3 is 14 residues long. Germline CDR1 and CDR2: SGHNT and YENEEA. The CDR3 region has the DNA TGTGCCAGCAAACTCCGCGGGTCAGACAATGAGCAGTTCTTC. It is translated as CASKLRGSDNEQFF.

The rearrangement links TRBV19 to TRBJ2-1; D is perhaps TRBD2 (5 bases). Trimming stripped 4 bases from V and 7 bases from J, with 8 bases between. Germline V CDR1 and CDR2: LNHDA, SQIVND (reference sequence). The CDR3 is made up of 12 amino acids. The CDR3 loop is CASSSRGNEQFF. The CDR3 DNA follows: TGTGCCAGTAGTAGTAGAGGGAATGAGCAGTTCTTC.

The V and J genes are TRBV27 and TRBJ2-1, with TRBD2 as a possible D gene (6 bases). Germline-derived CDR1 and CDR2 are MNHEY and SMNVEV (reference sequence). V shed 3 bases and J shed 2 bases, with 11 bases lying between them. This CDR3 is built from 15 residues. The CDR3 spells CASSLGSGPYNEQFF. The CDR3 DNA sequence: TGTGCCAGCAGTTTGGGTAGCGGCCCCTACAATGAGCAGTTCTTC.

Notes on this clone: One junction end does not reproduce the germline sequence, and a read error may be involved. This rearrangement joins TRBV5-1 to TRBJ2-3; D perhaps matches TRBD2 (5 bases). CDR1 and CDR2 (germline): SGHRS, YFSETQ. The CDR3 loop spans 17 amino acids. The CDR3 DNA follows: TGTGCCAGCAGCTCGATGCGGACTCTAGCAATTCGAGATACGCAGTATTTT. It yields the protein CASSSMRTLAIRDTQYF.

The gene calls are TRBV6-4 and TRBJ2-3; maybe TRBD1 (6 bases). The CDR3 consists of 16 residues. Trimming removed 0 bases from V and 2 bases from J, with 12 bases in between. Germline CDR1 is MRHNA and CDR2 is SNTAGT. CDR3 DNA: TGTGCCAGCAGTGACTCCCCGCAGGGGACCACAGATACGCAGTATTTT. This sequence encodes CASSDSPQGTTDTQYF.

The gene calls are TRBV2 and TRBJ2-1; 9 bases are shared with TRBD2. This CDR3 spans 14 amino acids. CDR1 SNHLY and CDR2 FYNNEI come from the germline V gene. With 8 bases clipped from V and 7 bases from J, the junction kept 9 bases outside the gene matches. The CDR3 bases are TGTGCCAGCTGTAAATCTAGCGGGGTAAATGAGCAGTTCTTC. It encodes CASCKSSGVNEQFF.

This chain joins TRBV28 and TRBJ2-7, with a possible D match to TRBD2 (5 bases). The germline gives CDR1 MDHEN, CDR2 SYDVKM. The ends were cut back, 6 bases at V and 2 bases at J, with 11 bases in the middle. This CDR3 region has 13 residues. The CDR3 DNA reads as TGTGCCAGCAGCACTCTAGCCACCTACGAGCAGTACTTC. This sequence encodes CASSTLATYEQYF.

The chain couples TRBV3-1 (or the pseudogene TRBV3-2) to TRBJ2-7; weak D call: TRBD1 (5 bases). The CDR3 extends over 15 amino acids. Germline V gene lookup returns CDR1 LGHDT and CDR2 YNNKEL (reference sequence). Trimming took off 4 bases at V and 2 bases at J, with 15 bases between the two ends. The CDR3 DNA reads TGTGCCAGCAGCCTCCTAGGCCAAGGGGCCTACGAGCAGTACGTC. This gives the protein CASSLLGQGAYEQYV.

V and J are TRBV19 and TRBJ1-1; D perhaps matches TRBD1 (5 bases). Trimming took off 8 bases at V and 2 bases at J, with 12 bases between the two ends. The CDR3 runs 13 residues. Germline lookup yields CDR1 LNHDA and CDR2 SQIVND (reference sequence). The CDR3 DNA reads TGTGCCAGTGAGCGGGGGGTTAACACTGAAGCTTTCTTT. It specifies CASERGVNTEAFF.

The chain joins TRBV9 to TRBJ2-6; the match to TRBD1 covers 9 bases. This CDR3 is built from 16 residues. Per the germline V gene, CDR1 is SGDLS and CDR2 is YYNGEE. V shed 5 bases and J 0 bases; nucleotides not matched to a gene: 3. The CDR3 sequence is CASSRDRDSGANVLTF. The CDR3 nucleotides are TGTGCCAGCAGTCGGGACAGGGACTCTGGGGCCAACGTCCTGACTTTC. Full variable domain (outside the CDR3, taken from reference TRBV9 and TRBJ2-6): DSGVTQTPKHLITATGQRVTLRCSPRSGDLSVYWYQQSLDQGLQFLIQYYNGEERAKGNILERFSAQQFPDLHSELNLSSLELGDSALYFCASSRDRDSGANVLTFGAGSRLTVL.

This clone was observed once. This rearrangement joins TRBV5-6 to TRBJ1-2, with 9 bases identical to TRBD1. CDR1 is SGHDT and CDR2 is YYEEEE in the germline V gene. V lost 2 bases to trimming and J lost 7 bases; unmatched junction nucleotides: 15. The CDR3 runs 17 residues. In DNA, the CDR3 is TGTGCCAGCAGCTTTGGGTTTCGGGCGGGACAGGGATCTGGCTACACCTTC. Its translation: CASSFGFRAGQGSGYTF. The entire variable domain, with the rest obtained from reference TRBV5-6 and TRBJ1-2, is as follows: DAGVTQSPTHLIKTRGQQVTLRCSPKSGHDTVSWYQQALGQGPQFIFQYYEEEERQRGNFPDRFSGHQFPNYSSELNVNALLLGDSALYLCASSFGFRAGQGSGYTFGSGTRLTVV.

J is TRBJ1-2 and V is TRBV27; possibly TRBD1 for D (6 bases). CDR3 length: 14 residues. CDR1 and CDR2 from the germline V gene are MNHEY and SMNVEV (reference sequence). Trimming cost V 5 bases and J 4 bases, with 14 bases left between them. The CDR3 here is CASSETGGPYGYTF. CDR3 DNA: TGTGCCAGCAGTGAGACAGGCGGCCCCTATGGCTACACCTTC.

This clone has just one count. The V call is TRBV13, the J call TRBJ2-2; 8 bases map to TRBD1. J gave up 8 bases and V 2 bases, and 7 bases lay outside the gene matches. The length of the CDR3 is 15 residues. Germline loops: CDR1 PRHDT, CDR2 FYEKMQ (reference sequence). The CDR3 spells CASSLQGALSGELFF. The DNA of the CDR3 is TGTGCCAGCAGCTTACAGGGGGCGCTTTCGGGGGAGCTGTTTTTT.

V gene TRBV7-9 combines with J gene TRBJ2-1; 12 nucleotides line up with TRBD2. CDR3 size: 19 residues. Germline CDR1 and CDR2: SEHNR and FQNEAQ (reference sequence). The ends lost 1 base at V and 0 bases at J; junction bases unmatched: 7. Here the CDR3 reads CASSLGLAGGRSSYNEQFF. Written as DNA, the CDR3 is TGTGCCAGCAGCTTAGGGCTAGCGGGGGGGAGAAGCTCCTACAATGAGCAGTTCTTC.

The genes are TRBV5-1 and TRBJ2-5, with 10 bases matching TRBD2. CDR3 length: 17 amino acids. In germline, CDR1 is SGHRS, CDR2 YFSETQ. Trimming at V came to 0 bases and at J to 2 bases, leaving 7 bases not matched to a gene. CDR3 sequence (DNA): TGCGCCAGCAGCTTGGATCCTAGCGGGGGTTCACAAGAGACCCAGTACTTC. Translating it yields CASSLDPSGGSQETQYF.

This clone was seen only once. The gene calls are TRBV3-1 (or the pseudogene TRBV3-2) and TRBJ2-7, with D perhaps matching TRBD2 (5 bases). V dropped 0 bases and J dropped 2 bases, with 11 bases sitting between them. CDR1 is LGHDT, CDR2 YNNKEL, per germline (reference sequence). The CDR3 covers 15 residues. The CDR3 reads CASSQDGRLAYEQYV. The CDR3 nucleotides read TGTGCCAGCAGCCAAGATGGGAGACTGGCCTACGAGCAGTACGTC.